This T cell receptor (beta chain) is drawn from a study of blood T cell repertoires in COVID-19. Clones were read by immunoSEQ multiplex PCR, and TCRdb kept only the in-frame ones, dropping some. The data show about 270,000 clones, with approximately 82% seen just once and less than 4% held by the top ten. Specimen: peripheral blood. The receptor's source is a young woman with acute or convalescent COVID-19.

CDR3 protein: CASRQGPRETQYF. The CDR3 region has the DNA TGTGCCAGTAGGCAGGGGCCACGGGAGACCCAGTACTTC. The rearrangement uses TRBV19 and TRBJ2-5, with D perhaps matching TRBD1 (6 bases). The CDR3 loop spans 13 amino acids. The ends were cut back, 6 bases at V and 5 bases at J, with 13 bases in the middle. Looked up from germline, CDR1 is LNHDA and CDR2 is SQIVND (reference sequence).